Reported below is one T cell receptor beta chain. V was clipped by 6 bases and J by 3 bases, with 21 bases between them. The CDR3 runs 17 residues. Disease duration was under 3 months in the ophthalmopathy patients, who also had a Clinical Activity Score of at least 3 and a NOSPECS grade of at least 4. This specimen belongs to a study of T cells in Graves' hyperthyroidism and ophthalmopathy. Researchers amplified the TCR beta CDR3 regions from RNA transcripts. A first-round RT-PCR of the TCR CDR3 used the HTBI primer set. TCRdb re-derived calls from the multiplex PCR reads in MiXCR, one entry per CDR3 protein. The sample carries about 480,000 distinct CDR3 sequences, 24% recorded once.

V and J are TRBV12-3 or TRBV12-4 and TRBJ1-3; D is possibly TRBD1 (6 bases). This TCR was sampled from a woman aged 25 to 39 with Graves' ophthalmopathy. Specimen: blood. For the CDR3, the DNA is TGTGCCAGCAGACCAAATACAGGGATCCGAGGTGGAAACACCATATATTTT. It specifies CASRPNTGIRGGNTIYF.